Listed here is a single T cell receptor beta chain. What it binds is not known. One end of the junction does not line up with germline, which may come from a read error. Investigators isolated RNA and reverse transcribed it into cDNA to act as the sequencing template. Only in-frame clones appear in the TCRdb table, and some are missing; sequencing was by immunoSEQ multiplex PCR. The sample lists a few hundred thousand clones; 35% to 45% were seen once. These data are taken from a study of CD8+ T cells in alopecia areata. Overall study: Patients received oral tofacitinib, 5 to 10 mg twice daily, for moderate-to-severe alopecia areata. Tofacitinib continued for 6 to 18 months and was then withheld for 6 months. The study, taken as a whole, reports: Uncertainty remains about how baseline CD8+ expansion links to response, with one nonresponder.

This CDR3 comprises 11 residues. Per germline, CDR1 MNHNS and CDR2 SASEGT. Treatment indicated: oral pan-JAK inhibitor, 5-10 mg twice daily. Both peripheral blood and punch biopsies of lesional scalp skin were obtained from patients who had alopecia areata. The chain is built from TRBV6-1 and TRBJ1-2; D is undetermined. The source material was CD4+ T cells sorted from blood, sampled at approximately week 30, from a patient treated with tofacitinib. The TCR sequence derives from a human donor with alopecia areata. The CDR3 region is CASSEYIGSTF. The CDR3 DNA reads as TGTGCCAGCAGTGAATATATAGGCTCCACCTTC.